The rows below give T cell receptor beta chains drawn from one sample of a study of regulatory T cells in long-lasting Graves disease. TCRdb passed the multiplex PCR reads through MiXCR, listing each CDR3 protein once. The sample holds roughly 500,000 distinct CDR3 sequences, about 11% seen once. Separately, the same data were catalogued under a study of T cells in Graves' hyperthyroidism and ophthalmopathy.

The material was peripheral blood mononuclear cells (PBMCs), obtained at new diagnosis, from a patient treated with antithyroid drugs. The receptor set was obtained from a woman aged 25 to 39 with Graves disease. CDR3s include the opening cysteine and the closing phenylalanine or tryptophan. The order of the fields is CDR3 length, V gene, clone size, D gene, J gene, CDR3 protein. The D gene is left open where the match is weak. Where a row states a size, it is once, few, many or the class of an expanded clone; other rows omit it.

>19|TRBV20-1|-|TRBD2|TRBJ2-7
CSARSWGGEGGRSSYEQYF
>13|TRBV11-3|many|-|TRBJ2-4
CASSLAVSNIQYF
>14|TRBV9|-|-|TRBJ2-1
CASSVDSAEGVGVF
>14|TRBV6-2/TRBV6-3|-|-|TRBJ2-7
CASSARDKTYEQYF
>16|TRBV6-5|-|-|TRBJ2-2
CASSYYLARRDAGLFF
>16|TRBV11-2|many|-|TRBJ2-5
CASSSELGPLVKTQYF
>16|TRBV7-3|few|TRBD2|TRBJ2-2
CASSLSGRADTGELFF
>12|TRBV10-2|few|TRBD1|TRBJ2-7
CASSEAQGPQYF
>13|TRBV18|-|-|TRBJ2-7
CASSTVESYEQYF
>13|TRBV30|once|TRBD1|TRBJ2-7
CAWSSGQTYEQYF
>11|TRBV11-2|many|-|TRBJ2-7
CASSLLWEQYF
>14|TRBV7-7|many|-|TRBJ1-5
CASSLGERNQPQHF
>15|TRBV5-1|many|TRBD1|TRBJ1-1
CASSSGPGTGIEAFF
>13|TRBV7-9|many|-|TRBJ1-1
CATTFLGNTEAFF
>14|TRBV7-8|many|-|TRBJ2-7
CASSSRIVPYEQYF
>15|TRBV5-5|-|-|TRBJ2-3
CASSLAPARGNTQYF
>15|TRBV11-2|-|-|TRBJ2-4
CASSTRGTELNIQYF
>17|TRBV2|many|-|TRBJ2-2
CASRILQAGTVPGELFF
>12|TRBV29-1|many|TRBD1|TRBJ2-7
CSVGGQPYEQYF
>15|TRBV11-3|many|-|TRBJ2-1
CASSPSGTVYNEQFF
>15|TRBV4-3|many|-|TRBJ1-4
CASSPLSGRREKLFF
>16|TRBV5-5|many|-|TRBJ2-1
CASSSKGGIRYNEQFF
>12|TRBV20-1|-|-|TRBJ1-5
CSARLSNQPQHF
>11|TRBV30|once|-|TRBJ1-1
CAWTAGSEAFF
>15|TRBV6-5|many|-|TRBJ2-5
CASSYASGDFETQYF
>13|TRBV7-9|few|-|TRBJ2-2
CASSIPITGELFF
>14|TRBV6-2/TRBV6-3|many|TRBD2|TRBJ2-5
CASSRGLAWETQYF
>12|TRBV2|many|TRBD1|TRBJ1-2
CASSGRTGGYTF
>14|TRBV3-1|many|-|TRBJ2-3
CASSQDDRWDTQYF
>14|TRBV20-1|many|TRBD2|TRBJ2-2
CSAREGGGTGELFF
>14|TRBV19|many|-|TRBJ2-5
CASSISVNTETQYF